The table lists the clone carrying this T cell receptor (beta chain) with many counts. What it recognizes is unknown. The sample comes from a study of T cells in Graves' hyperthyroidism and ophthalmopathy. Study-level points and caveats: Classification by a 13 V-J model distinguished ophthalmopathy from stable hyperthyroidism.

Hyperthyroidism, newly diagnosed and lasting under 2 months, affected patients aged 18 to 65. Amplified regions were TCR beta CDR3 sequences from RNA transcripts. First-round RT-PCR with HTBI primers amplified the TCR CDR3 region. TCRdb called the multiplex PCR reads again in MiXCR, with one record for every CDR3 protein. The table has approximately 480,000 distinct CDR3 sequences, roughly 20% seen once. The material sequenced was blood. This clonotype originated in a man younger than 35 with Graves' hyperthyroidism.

DNA of the CDR3: TGTGCCAGCAGGCTCTCGGGGGAGCAGTACTTC. This gives the protein CASRLSGEQYF. V is TRBV28 and J is TRBJ2-7, with D maybe TRBD2 (5 bases). V shed 6 bases and J shed 7 bases, with 10 bases lying between them. Germline assignment: CDR1 MDHEN and CDR2 SYDVKM. The CDR3 totals 11 residues.